These 25 T cell receptor beta chains were all obtained from the same sample, sequenced in a study of Graves' ophthalmopathy and Graves' hyperthyroidism. RNA served as the template for amplifying TCR beta CDR3 regions. First-round RT-PCR with HTBI primers preceded a second-round multiplex PCR. TCRdb recomputed calls from the multiplex PCR reads with MiXCR, one row per CDR3 protein. The sample consists of some 520,000 distinct CDR3 sequences, 13% to 15% of them appearing once. Sequencing was done on a sample of blood. All receptors come from a woman in her thirties with Graves' ophthalmopathy.

This clonotype was seen many times. The chain employs TRBV20-1 and TRBJ2-7; 13 bases map to TRBD2. The CDR3 length is 14 residues. Trimming took 6 bases from V and 7 from J; bases not matched to a gene: 9. Germline loops: CDR1 DFQATT, CDR2 SNEGSKA (reference sequence). CDR3 nucleotides: TGCAGTGCCACCACCGGGACTAGCGGGATTGAGCAGTACTTC. This gives the protein CSATTGTSGIEQYF.

Concerning this clonotype itself: This CDR3 fails to terminate in the conserved phenylalanine or tryptophan, so it likely reflects a read error. The chain joins TRBV24-1 to TRBJ2-7; D perhaps matches TRBD2 (6 bases). CDR1 KGHDR and CDR2 SFDVKD come from the germline V gene. V dropped 10 bases and J dropped 4 bases, with 13 bases sitting between them. This CDR3 has 12 amino acids. In nucleotides, the CDR3 is TGTGCCACTGCGGGGAGCGAGTACGAGCAGTACTGC. Its protein is CATAGSEYEQYC.

This clonotype came up many times. The chain uses TRBV20-1 and TRBJ1-1; D may be TRBD1 (5 bases). Trimming pared 3 bases from V and 2 bases from J, leaving 10 bases between. The V gene's germline CDR1 is DFQATT and CDR2 SNEGSKA (reference sequence). The CDR3 loop spans 13 amino acids. Written as DNA, the CDR3 is TGCAGTGCTAGCGGGGGGAGTAACACTGAAGCTTTCTTT. Its protein is CSASGGSNTEAFF.

The chain is built from TRBV11-2 and TRBJ2-7; D is uncertain. CDR3 length: 14 residues. The germline V gene has CDR1 SGHAT and CDR2 FQNNGV. Trimming took off 1 base at V and 8 bases at J, with 15 bases between the two ends. CDR3 loop: CASSLVAGTGQQYF. CDR3 in DNA: TGTGCCAGCAGCTTAGTGGCAGGTACGGGTCAGCAGTACTTC. Complete variable domain (other parts from reference TRBV11-2 and TRBJ2-7): EAGVAQSPRYKIIEKRQSVAFWCNPISGHATLYWYQQILGQGPKLLIQFQNNGVVDDSQLPKDRFSAERLKGVDSTLKIQPAKLEDSAVYLCASSLVAGTGQQYFGPGTRLTVT.

This clonotype was seen many times. The chain joins TRBV2 to TRBJ2-7, with 10 bases fitting TRBD2. J gave up 3 bases and V 3 bases, and 2 bases lay outside the gene matches. The germline V gene encodes CDR1 SNHLY and CDR2 FYNNEI. The CDR3 runs to 14 residues. The CDR3 DNA follows: TGTGCCAGCAGTGACAGCGGGGGGGGCTACGAGCAGTACTTC. Translated: CASSDSGGGYEQYF. The complete variable domain, with remaining parts taken from reference TRBV2 and TRBJ2-7, reads EPEVTQTPSHQVTQMGQEVILRCVPISNHLYFYWYRQILGQKVEFLVSFYNNEISEKSEIFDDQFSVERPDGSNFTLKIRSTKLEDSAMYFCASSDSGGGYEQYFGPGTRLTVT.

This clonotype was seen many times. This chain uses TRBV19 with TRBJ1-1; unclear D gene. Per the germline V gene, CDR1 is LNHDA and CDR2 is SQIVND (reference sequence). V gave up 5 bases and J gave up 0 bases, with 7 bases separating them. CDR3 length equals 13 residues. CDR3 protein: CASSGHLNTEAFF. The DNA for the CDR3 is TGTGCCAGTAGTGGCCACCTGAACACTGAAGCTTTCTTT.

This clonotype was counted many times. The V gene is TRBV6-1, the J gene TRBJ2-7, with TRBD2 identical over 12 bases. The CDR3 extends over 15 amino acids. V shed 1 base and J 6 bases; nucleotides not matched to a gene: 4. CDR1 is MNHNS and CDR2 is SASEGT in the germline V gene. The CDR3 DNA sequence: TGTGCCAGCAGTGAAGATACTAGCGGGAGGTTCGAGCAGTACTTC. It codes for CASSEDTSGRFEQYF.

This clonotype showed up many times. The chain carries TRBV6-5 and TRBJ1-1, with unresolved D. The CDR3 totals 14 residues. From germline, CDR1 is MNHEY and CDR2 SVGAGI. The V end was cut by 6 bases, the J end by 4 bases, with 15 bases between. CDR3 DNA sequence: TGTGCCAGCAGCCCGCGACACTTAGGCACTGAAGCTTTCTTT. Residues: CASSPRHLGTEAFF.

This clonotype was found many times. The chain is built from TRBV6-1 and TRBJ1-2; a weak D match, TRBD1 (5 bases). The germline gives CDR1 MNHNS, CDR2 SASEGT. The CDR3 loop spans 13 amino acids. V shed 4 bases and J shed 8 bases, with 14 bases lying between them. The CDR3 region has the DNA TGTGCCAGCAGTGCTCTAATGTGGGGCGGCTACACCTTC. Amino acid sequence: CASSALMWGGYTF.

The rearrangement joins TRBV6-2 or TRBV6-3 to TRBJ2-2; D unresolved. Germline CDR1 reads MNHEY; CDR2 reads SVGEGT. The CDR3 is 20 residues long. V lost 6 bases and J 6 bases, leaving 32 bases between the germline ends. The CDR3 bases are TGTGCCAGCAGCCGAAAGCCCCCTCCCGTGGTCAGTTGCCCTTCCGGGGAGCTGTTTTTT. Residues: CASSRKPPPVVSCPSGELFF.

This clonotype was detected ten times or more. The chain recombines TRBV19 with TRBJ1-2, with TRBD1 identical over 7 bases. Germline lookup yields CDR1 LNHDA and CDR2 SQIVND (reference sequence). The CDR3 totals 14 residues. Trimming took 6 bases from V and 0 from J; bases not matched to a gene: 4. The CDR3 sequence is CASRTGQANYGYTF. Written as DNA, the CDR3 is TGTGCCAGTAGAACTGGACAGGCTAACTATGGCTACACCTTC.

This clonotype has only one observation. The junction and the germline gene differ at one end; a read error may be behind it. V usage is TRBV24-1 and J usage is TRBJ2-6; D is perhaps TRBD2 (7 bases). CDR3 length: 13 residues. CDR1 and CDR2 from the germline V gene are KGHDR and SFDVKD. The CDR3 reads CATGGAGSNVLTF. CDR3 in DNA: TGTGCCACCGGGGGGGCTGGGTCCAACGTTCTGACTTTC.

This clonotype was detected many times. J is TRBJ2-7 and V is TRBV4-2, with D possibly TRBD2 on 6 matching bases. CDR1 LGHNA and CDR2 YNFKEQ come from the germline V gene. The CDR3 totals 15 residues. V dropped 6 bases and J dropped 6 bases, with 21 bases sitting between them. CDR3 residues: CASSGAGPITFEQYF. The CDR3 DNA reads TGTGCCAGCAGTGGGGCGGGGCCGATTACCTTCGAGCAGTACTTC.

In this sample, this clonotype turned up many times. The chain is built from TRBV12-3 or TRBV12-4 and TRBJ1-3, with D perhaps matching TRBD1 (5 bases). Trimming took off 1 base at V and 0 bases at J, with 10 bases between the two ends. The CDR3 extends over 16 amino acids. CDR3 loop: CASSLEQGHSGNTIYF. The CDR3, as DNA: TGTGCCAGCAGTTTAGAGCAGGGTCACTCTGGAAACACCATATATTTT.

This clonotype was observed many times. This chain links TRBV2 with TRBJ1-2; 8 bases are a match to TRBD1. V was clipped by 4 bases and J by 8 bases; unmatched bases: 3. Germline CDR1 reads SNHLY; CDR2 reads FYNNEI. The CDR3 runs to 12 residues. Here the CDR3 DNA reads TGTGCCAGCAGTGGGACAGGGCTCGGCTACACCTTC. It is translated as CASSGTGLGYTF.

CDR3 coding DNA: TGTGCCAGCAGTTTATCTGCTAGCCGATCCTACGAGCAGTACTTC. Protein: CASSLSASRSYEQYF. The rearrangement uses TRBV28 and TRBJ2-7, with a tentative D call TRBD2 (5 bases). The CDR3 has 15 amino acids. Germline V gives CDR1 MDHEN, CDR2 SYDVKM. Trimming left V 1 base short and J 1 base short, with 11 bases between.

This clonotype was counted a few times. The chain is built from TRBV20-1 and TRBJ2-4; D is perhaps TRBD2 (5 bases). Per the germline V gene, CDR1 is DFQATT and CDR2 is SNEGSKA (reference sequence). This CDR3 comprises 13 residues. The CDR3 sequence: CSTRAPAKNIQYF. DNA for the CDR3: TGCAGCACGAGGGCGCCAGCCAAAAACATTCAGTACTTC.

The chain carries TRBV11-2 and TRBJ2-5; D unresolved. V was clipped by 5 bases and J by 5 bases, with 12 bases between them. Germline values: CDR1 SGHAT, CDR2 FQNNGV. The CDR3 contains 13 residues. CDR3 protein: CASSPSAPETQYF. The CDR3 DNA reads TGTGCCAGCAGCCCATCGGCACCTGAGACCCAGTACTTC.

The CDR3 coding sequence is TGTGCCAGCTCACCGAGCGATAGTCTTGGCGAGCAGTACTTC. Residues: CASSPSDSLGEQYF. The chain employs TRBV18 and TRBJ2-7; D ambiguous. With 3 bases removed from V and 6 bases from J, the gap between germline ends came to 15 bases. Looked up from germline, CDR1 is KGHSH and CDR2 is LQKENI. The CDR3 is 14 residues long. Complete variable domain (other parts from reference TRBV18 and TRBJ2-7): NAGVMQNPRHLVRRRGQEARLRCSPMKGHSHVYWYRQLPEEGLKFMVYLQKENIIDESGMPKERFSAEFPKEGPSILRIQQVVRGDSAAYFCASSPSDSLGEQYFGPGTRLTVT.

This clonotype was seen at least ten times. The CDR3 DNA follows: TGTGCCAGCAGCCAAGTAAAGGGCCACTATGGCTACACCTTC. It codes for CASSQVKGHYGYTF. The rearrangement links TRBV3-1 to TRBJ1-2, with D unclear. The CDR3 is 14 residues long. Germline V gives CDR1 LGHDT, CDR2 YNNKEL (reference sequence). Trimming pared 1 base from V and 3 bases from J, leaving 9 bases between.

This clonotype was seen many times. The chain couples TRBV12-3 or TRBV12-4 to TRBJ1-1, with D tentatively TRBD1 (6 bases). CDR3 size: 14 residues. V gave up 4 bases and J gave up 4 bases, with 13 bases separating them. The DNA of the CDR3 is TGTGCCAGCAGTTCAGGGGTTGTTGGCACTGAAGCTTTCTTT. This codes for CASSSGVVGTEAFF.

The table lists this clonotype with a few counts. The chain has TRBV13 and TRBJ1-1, with D uncertain. The ends were cut back, 2 bases at V and 11 bases at J, with 9 bases in the middle. This CDR3 has 11 amino acids. Germline V lookup: CDR1 PRHDT, CDR2 FYEKMQ (reference sequence). The CDR3 region is CASSLLMRAFF. CDR3 in DNA: TGTGCCAGCAGCTTATTGATGCGGGCTTTCTTT.

The chain is built from TRBV19 and TRBJ2-7; the D gene could be TRBD1 or TRBD2 (5 bases each). The germline V gene encodes CDR1 LNHDA and CDR2 SQIVND (reference sequence). The CDR3 is 13 amino acids. V was cut by 4 bases and J by 4 bases, with 11 bases left in between. The CDR3 is CASSTPGRYEQYF. The CDR3 nucleotides read TGTGCCAGTAGTACTCCGGGACGGTACGAGCAGTACTTC. Together with reference TRBV19 and TRBJ2-7, the CDR3 gives the full variable domain: DGGITQSPKYLFRKEGQNVTLSCEQNLNHDAMYWYRQDPGQGLRLIYYSQIVNDFQKGDIAEGYSVSREKKESFPLTVTSAQKNPTAFYLCASSTPGRYEQYFGPGTRLTVT.

This clonotype was detected many times. This chain connects TRBV12-3 or TRBV12-4 to TRBJ2-5, with D maybe TRBD1 (6 bases). CDR3 length equals 12 residues. Trimming pared 5 bases from V and 6 bases from J, leaving 10 bases between. CDR3 sequence (DNA): TGTGCCAGCAGTCTGGACAGTCAGACCCAGTACTTC. This codes for CASSLDSQTQYF.

This clonotype was seen at least ten times. The chain joins TRBV28 to TRBJ1-2, with 7 bases that match TRBD1. This CDR3 is 14 amino acids long. Germline CDR1 MDHEN, CDR2 SYDVKM. The CDR3 region has the DNA TGTTCGGACTCCGACAGGGAAATAAACTATGGCTACACCTTC. As protein: CSDSDREINYGYTF.